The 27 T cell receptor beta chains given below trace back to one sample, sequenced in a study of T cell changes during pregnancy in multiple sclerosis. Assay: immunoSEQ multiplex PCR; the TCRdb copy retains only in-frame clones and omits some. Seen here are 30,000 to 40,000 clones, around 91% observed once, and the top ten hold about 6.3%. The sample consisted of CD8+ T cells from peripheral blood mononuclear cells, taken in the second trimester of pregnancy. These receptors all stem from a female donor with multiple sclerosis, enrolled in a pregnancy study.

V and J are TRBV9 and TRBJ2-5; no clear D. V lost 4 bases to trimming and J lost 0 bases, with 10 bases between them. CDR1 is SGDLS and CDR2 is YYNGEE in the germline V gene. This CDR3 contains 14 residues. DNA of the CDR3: TGTGCCAGCAGCACGGAACAGTACCAAGAGACCCAGTACTTC. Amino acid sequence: CASSTEQYQETQYF.

The CDR3 region is CASTGVGFEQFF. CDR3 nucleotide sequence: TGTGCCAGTACAGGGGTGGGTTTTGAGCAGTTCTTC. The rearrangement uses TRBV19 and TRBJ2-1; tentatively, D is TRBD1 (6 bases). Germline lookup yields CDR1 LNHDA and CDR2 SQIVND (reference sequence). The CDR3 spans 12 residues. V was clipped by 7 bases and J by 9 bases, with 13 bases between them.

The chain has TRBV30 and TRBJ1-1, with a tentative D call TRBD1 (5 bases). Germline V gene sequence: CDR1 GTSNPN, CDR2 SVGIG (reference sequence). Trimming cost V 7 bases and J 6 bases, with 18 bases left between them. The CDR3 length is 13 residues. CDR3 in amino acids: CASRTGGVAEAFF. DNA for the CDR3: TGTGCCTCCCGGACGGGGGGGGTGGCTGAAGCTTTCTTT.

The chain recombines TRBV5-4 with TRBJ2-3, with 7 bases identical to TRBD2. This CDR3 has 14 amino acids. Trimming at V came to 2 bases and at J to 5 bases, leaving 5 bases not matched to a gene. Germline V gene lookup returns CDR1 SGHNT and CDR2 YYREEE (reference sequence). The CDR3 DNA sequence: TGTGCCAGCAGCTTCGGGAGGCAGATAGATACGCAGTATTTT. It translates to CASSFGRQIDTQYF.

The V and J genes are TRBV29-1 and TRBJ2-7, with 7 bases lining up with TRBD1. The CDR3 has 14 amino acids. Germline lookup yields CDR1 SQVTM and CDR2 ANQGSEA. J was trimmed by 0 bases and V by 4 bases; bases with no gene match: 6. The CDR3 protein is CSVAGRDSSYEQYF. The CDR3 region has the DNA TGCAGCGTTGCGGGCAGGGACAGCTCCTACGAGCAGTACTTC.

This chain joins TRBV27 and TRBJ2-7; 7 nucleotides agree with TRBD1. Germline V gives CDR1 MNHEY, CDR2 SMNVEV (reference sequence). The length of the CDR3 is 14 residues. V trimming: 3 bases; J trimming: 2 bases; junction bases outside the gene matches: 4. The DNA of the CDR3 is TGTGCCAGCAGTTTGACAGGGTCCCCCTACGAGCAGTACTTC. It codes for CASSLTGSPYEQYF.

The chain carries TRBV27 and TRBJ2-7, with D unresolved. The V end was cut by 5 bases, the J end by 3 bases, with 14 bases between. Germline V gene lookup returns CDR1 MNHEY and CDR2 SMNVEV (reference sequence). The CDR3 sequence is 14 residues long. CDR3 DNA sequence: TGTGCCAGCAGTCCGCCGATGAGAGACTACGAGCAGTACTTC. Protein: CASSPPMRDYEQYF.

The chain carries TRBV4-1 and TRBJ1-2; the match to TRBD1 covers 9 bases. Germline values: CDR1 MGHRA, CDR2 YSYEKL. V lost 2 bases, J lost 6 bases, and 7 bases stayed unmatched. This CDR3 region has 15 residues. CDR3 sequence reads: CASSQLQGAPDGYTF. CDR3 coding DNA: TGCGCCAGCAGCCAACTACAGGGGGCGCCCGATGGCTACACCTTC.

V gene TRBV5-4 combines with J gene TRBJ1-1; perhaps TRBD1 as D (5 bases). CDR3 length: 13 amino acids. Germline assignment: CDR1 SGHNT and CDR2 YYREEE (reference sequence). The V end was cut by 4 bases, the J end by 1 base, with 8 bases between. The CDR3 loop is CASSLTGNTEAFF. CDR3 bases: TGTGCCAGCAGCCTTACAGGGAACACTGAAGCTTTCTTT.

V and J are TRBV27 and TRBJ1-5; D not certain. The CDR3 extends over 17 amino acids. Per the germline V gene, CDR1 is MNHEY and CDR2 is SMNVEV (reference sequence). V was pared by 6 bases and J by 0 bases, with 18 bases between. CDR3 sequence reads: CASREHPPADSNQPQHF. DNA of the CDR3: TGTGCCAGCAGGGAACACCCACCTGCGGATAGCAATCAGCCCCAGCATTTT.

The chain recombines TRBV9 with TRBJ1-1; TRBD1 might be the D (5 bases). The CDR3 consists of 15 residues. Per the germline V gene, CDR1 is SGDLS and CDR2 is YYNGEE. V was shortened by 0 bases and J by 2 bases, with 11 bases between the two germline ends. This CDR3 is CASSVGMGLNTEAFF. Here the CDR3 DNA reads TGTGCCAGCAGCGTAGGGATGGGACTAAACACTGAAGCTTTCTTT. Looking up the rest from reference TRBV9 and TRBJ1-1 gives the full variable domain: DSGVTQTPKHLITATGQRVTLRCSPRSGDLSVYWYQQSLDQGLQFLIQYYNGEERAKGNILERFSAQQFPDLHSELNLSSLELGDSALYFCASSVGMGLNTEAFFGQGTRLTVV.

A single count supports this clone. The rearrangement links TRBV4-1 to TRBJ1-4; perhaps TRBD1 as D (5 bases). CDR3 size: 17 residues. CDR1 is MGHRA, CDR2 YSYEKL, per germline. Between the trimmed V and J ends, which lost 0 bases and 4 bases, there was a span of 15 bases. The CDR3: CASSQEGGGRLNEKLFF. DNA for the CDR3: TGCGCCAGCAGCCAAGAGGGGGGAGGCAGACTTAATGAAAAACTGTTTTTT.

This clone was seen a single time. The DNA of the CDR3 is TGTGCCAGCAGGGACCCGGGACAGGGAATGAACACTGAAGCTTTCTTT. This encodes CASRDPGQGMNTEAFF. The chain carries TRBV2 and TRBJ1-1, with TRBD1 identical over 9 bases. After removal of 6 bases from V and 0 bases from J, the junction contained 8 bases not matched to a gene. The CDR3 extends over 16 amino acids. Germline-derived CDR1 and CDR2 are SNHLY and FYNNEI.

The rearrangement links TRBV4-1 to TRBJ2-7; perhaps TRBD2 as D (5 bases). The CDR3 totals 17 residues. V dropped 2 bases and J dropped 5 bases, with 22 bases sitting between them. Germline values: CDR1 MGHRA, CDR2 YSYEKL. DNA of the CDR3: TGCGCCAGCAGCCAAAAGTTACCGGGGAGCCCCACAGACGAGCAGTACTTC. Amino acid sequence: CASSQKLPGSPTDEQYF.

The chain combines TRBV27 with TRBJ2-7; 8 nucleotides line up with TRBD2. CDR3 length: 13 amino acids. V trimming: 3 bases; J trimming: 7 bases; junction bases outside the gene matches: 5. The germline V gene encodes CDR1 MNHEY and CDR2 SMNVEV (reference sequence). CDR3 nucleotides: TGTGCCAGCAGTTTGATTTCGGGAGGGGAGCAGTACTTC. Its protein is CASSLISGGEQYF.

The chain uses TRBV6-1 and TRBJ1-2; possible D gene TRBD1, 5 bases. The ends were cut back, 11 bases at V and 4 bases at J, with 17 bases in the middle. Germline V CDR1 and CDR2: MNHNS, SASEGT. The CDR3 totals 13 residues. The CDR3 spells CAGGDPTIYGYTF. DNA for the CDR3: TGTGCCGGGGGGGACCCGACAATCTATGGCTACACCTTC.

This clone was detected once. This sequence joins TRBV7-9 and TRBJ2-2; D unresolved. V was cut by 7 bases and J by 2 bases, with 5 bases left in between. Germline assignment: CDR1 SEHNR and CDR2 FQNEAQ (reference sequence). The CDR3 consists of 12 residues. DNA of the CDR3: TGTGCCAGCACTAGAAACACCGGGGAGCTGTTTTTT. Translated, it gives CASTRNTGELFF.

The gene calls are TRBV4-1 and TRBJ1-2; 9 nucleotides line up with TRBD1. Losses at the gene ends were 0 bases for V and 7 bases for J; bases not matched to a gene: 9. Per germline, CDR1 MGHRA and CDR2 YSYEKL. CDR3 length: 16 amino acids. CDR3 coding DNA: TGCGCCAGCAGCCAAGATCAAGGGACAGGGTTTAGTGGCTACACCTTC. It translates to CASSQDQGTGFSGYTF.

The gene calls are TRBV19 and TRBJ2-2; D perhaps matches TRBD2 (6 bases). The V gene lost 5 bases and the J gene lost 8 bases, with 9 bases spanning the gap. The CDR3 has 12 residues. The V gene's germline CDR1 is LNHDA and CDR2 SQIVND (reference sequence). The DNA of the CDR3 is TGTGCCAGTAGTTTCGGGAGTGGGGAGCTGTTTTTT. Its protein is CASSFGSGELFF.

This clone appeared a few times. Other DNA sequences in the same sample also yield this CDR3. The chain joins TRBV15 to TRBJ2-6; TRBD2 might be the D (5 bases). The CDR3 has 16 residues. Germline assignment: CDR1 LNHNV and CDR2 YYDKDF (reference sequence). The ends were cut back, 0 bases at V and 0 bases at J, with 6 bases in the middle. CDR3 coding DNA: TGTGCCACCAGCAGAGATCGGGGCTCTGGGGCCAACGTCCTGACTTTC. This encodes CATSRDRGSGANVLTF.

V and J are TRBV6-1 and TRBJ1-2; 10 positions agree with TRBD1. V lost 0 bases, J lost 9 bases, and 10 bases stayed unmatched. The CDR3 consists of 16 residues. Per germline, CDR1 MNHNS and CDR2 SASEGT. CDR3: CASSEAPDRGPASYTF. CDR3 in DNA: TGTGCCAGCAGTGAAGCACCTGACAGGGGGCCGGCGAGCTACACCTTC.

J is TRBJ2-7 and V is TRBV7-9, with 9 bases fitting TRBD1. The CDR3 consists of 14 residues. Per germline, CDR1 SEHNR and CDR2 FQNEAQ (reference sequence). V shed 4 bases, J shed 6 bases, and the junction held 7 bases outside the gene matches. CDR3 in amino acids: CASSSGTGKGEQYF. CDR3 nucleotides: TGTGCCAGCAGCTCCGGGACAGGGAAGGGCGAGCAGTACTTC.

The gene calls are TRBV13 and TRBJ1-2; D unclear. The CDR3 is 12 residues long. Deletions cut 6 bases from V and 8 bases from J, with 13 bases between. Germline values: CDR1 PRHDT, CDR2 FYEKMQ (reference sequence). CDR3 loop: CASRRGERGYTF. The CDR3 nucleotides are TGTGCCAGCAGACGGGGAGAGCGAGGCTACACCTTC. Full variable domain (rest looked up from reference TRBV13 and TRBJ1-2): AAGVIQSPRHLIKEKRETATLKCYPIPRHDTVYWYQQGPGQDPQFLISFYEKMQSDKGSIPDRFSAQQFSDYHSELNMSSLELGDSALYFCASRRGERGYTFGSGTRLTVV.

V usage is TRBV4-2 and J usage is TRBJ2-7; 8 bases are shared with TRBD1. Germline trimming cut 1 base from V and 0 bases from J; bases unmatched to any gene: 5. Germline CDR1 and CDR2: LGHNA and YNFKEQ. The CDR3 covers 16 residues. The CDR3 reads CASSQATGTGSYEQYF. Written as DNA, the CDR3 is TGTGCCAGCAGCCAAGCGACCGGGACAGGCTCCTACGAGCAGTACTTC.

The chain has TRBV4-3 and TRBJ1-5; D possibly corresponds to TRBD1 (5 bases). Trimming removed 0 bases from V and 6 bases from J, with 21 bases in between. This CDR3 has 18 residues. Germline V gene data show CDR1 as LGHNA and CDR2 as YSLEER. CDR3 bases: TGCGCCAGCAGCCAAGACAGTGGGAAGGCAGGGTCACTTCAGCCCCAGCATTTT. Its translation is CASSQDSGKAGSLQPQHF.

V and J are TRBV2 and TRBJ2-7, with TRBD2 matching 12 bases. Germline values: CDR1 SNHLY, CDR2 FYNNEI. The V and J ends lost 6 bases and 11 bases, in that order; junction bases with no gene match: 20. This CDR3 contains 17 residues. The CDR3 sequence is CASRTPFLAGGSPAEYF. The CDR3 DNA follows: TGTGCCAGCAGGACCCCCTTTCTAGCGGGAGGGTCTCCCGCAGAGTACTTC.

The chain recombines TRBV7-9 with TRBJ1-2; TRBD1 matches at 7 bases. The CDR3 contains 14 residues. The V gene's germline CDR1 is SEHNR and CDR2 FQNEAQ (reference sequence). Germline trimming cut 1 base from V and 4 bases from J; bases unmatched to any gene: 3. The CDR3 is CASSLGQGSYGYTF. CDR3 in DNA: TGTGCCAGCAGCTTAGGACAGGGAAGCTATGGCTACACCTTC.